Below, 30 T cell receptor beta chains from the same sample are listed, as sequenced in a study of T-cell memory formation after mild COVID-19. Each CDR3 protein is one row after TCRdb ran MiXCR on the 5' RACE reads. The table has under 450,000 distinct CDR3 sequences, 13% to 15% seen once. Sequencing was done on a sample of PBMCs or a T cell subset sorted from them (not recorded which). These TCRs come from a man younger than 35 who had mild COVID-19 (a few samples of this study predate the infection). Cell type and time point are not known.

This clonotype was seen more than once but under ten times. This chain uses TRBV6-6 with TRBJ2-4; TRBD2 might be the D (5 bases). Looked up from germline, CDR1 is MNHNY and CDR2 is SVGAGI (reference sequence). This CDR3 region has 15 residues. V lost 8 bases, J lost 2 bases, and 16 bases lay in between. The CDR3 DNA sequence: TGTGCCAGCGTACGGGCGGGCCTATCCAAAAACATTCAGTACTTC. Translation gives CASVRAGLSKNIQYF.

V usage is TRBV5-4 and J usage is TRBJ1-2, with 8 bases aligning to TRBD1. Germline V lookup: CDR1 SGHNT, CDR2 YYREEE (reference sequence). V dropped 2 bases and J dropped 8; count of bases not matched to a gene: 11. The CDR3 sequence is 15 residues long. CDR3 sequence (DNA): TGTGCCAGCAGCTTCCAGGGGGCTTTGGTGGGCGGCTACACCTTC. Its translation: CASSFQGALVGGYTF.

With regard to this clonotype: Mismatch with germline at one junction end may stem from a read error. V and J are TRBV18 and TRBJ2-5, with D hard to call. CDR1 is KGHSH, CDR2 LQKENI, per germline. This CDR3 comprises 12 residues. In nucleotides, the CDR3 is TGTGCCAGCTCACAGTCCGAGCCTCCGACCCACTTC. This codes for CASSQSEPPTHF.

This clonotype was seen repeatedly, ten times or more. The gene calls are TRBV7-2 and TRBJ2-1; 7 bases are shared with TRBD2. The CDR3 extends over 15 amino acids. Germline V CDR1 and CDR2: SGHTA, FQGNSA. The V and J ends lost 5 bases and 3 bases, in that order; junction bases with no gene match: 7. Here the CDR3 reads CASSTSGAVYNEQFF. The CDR3 DNA is TGTGCCAGCAGCACGAGCGGGGCGGTCTACAATGAGCAGTTCTTC.

The table lists this clonotype with a few counts. The chain joins TRBV20-1 to TRBJ2-3, with D uncertain. The germline V gene has CDR1 DFQATT and CDR2 SNEGSKA (reference sequence). Trimming removed 0 bases from V and 4 bases from J, with 8 bases in between. The CDR3 runs 13 residues. CDR3 sequence (DNA): TGCAGTGCTAGAGATTCAGTACCAGATACGCAGTATTTT. This sequence encodes CSARDSVPDTQYF.

The CDR3, as DNA: TGCGCCAGCAGCTTGGTCGGGGGGGGAGATGAGCAGTACTTC. It specifies CASSLVGGGDEQYF. The chain recombines TRBV5-1 with TRBJ2-7; 8 bases map to TRBD2. Trimming cost V 0 bases and J 7 bases; bases outside gene matches: 6. CDR3 size: 14 residues. Germline CDR1 is SGHRS and CDR2 is YFSETQ.

This clonotype was found many times. V and J are TRBV7-2 and TRBJ1-2; D not resolved. With 3 bases removed from V and 1 base from J, the gap between germline ends came to 6 bases. This CDR3 has 13 residues. The germline CDR1 and CDR2 sequences are SGHTA and FQGNSA. The CDR3 nucleotides read TGTGCCAGCAGCTTTAATTTTAACTATGGCTACACCTTC. It specifies CASSFNFNYGYTF.

This clonotype was counted between two and nine times. V usage is TRBV7-2 and J usage is TRBJ2-3; D unclear. Trimming pared 5 bases from V and 4 bases from J, leaving 13 bases between. The CDR3 extends over 14 amino acids. Germline V gene data show CDR1 as SGHTA and CDR2 as FQGNSA. CDR3 region: CASSRLTFADTQYF. DNA of the CDR3: TGTGCCAGCAGCCGACTCACCTTTGCAGATACGCAGTATTTT. The full variable domain, in which reference TRBV7-2 and TRBJ2-3 provide the parts outside the CDR3, is GAGVSQSPSNKVTEKGKDVELRCDPISGHTALYWYRQSLGQGLEFLIYFQGNSAPDKSGLPSDRFSAERTGGSVSTLTIQRTQQEDSAVYLCASSRLTFADTQYFGPGTRLTVL.

The sample holds a few counts of this clonotype. The J gene is TRBJ2-2, the V gene TRBV3-1; D not resolved. Germline V CDR1 and CDR2: LGHDT, YNNKEL (reference sequence). V was trimmed by 4 bases and J by 0 bases, leaving 9 bases between them. The CDR3 contains 15 residues. The CDR3 sequence is CASSRESANTGELFF. Written as DNA, the CDR3 is TGTGCCAGCAGCCGCGAATCCGCGAACACCGGGGAGCTGTTTTTT.

This chain connects TRBV4-1 to TRBJ1-2; perhaps TRBD1 as D (5 bases). Germline lookup yields CDR1 MGHRA and CDR2 YSYEKL. V shed 4 bases and J shed 6 bases, with 30 bases lying between them. The CDR3 is made up of 19 amino acids. The CDR3: CASSPTLGDPGPGANGYTF. The CDR3 DNA sequence: TGCGCCAGCAGCCCAACCCTAGGGGACCCGGGACCGGGCGCGAATGGCTACACCTTC.

The chain joins TRBV7-8 to TRBJ2-7; 8 nucleotides align to TRBD1. This CDR3 is built from 17 residues. The germline V gene has CDR1 SGHVS and CDR2 FQNEAQ. The V and J ends lost 5 bases and 2 bases, in that order; junction bases with no gene match: 14. CDR3 amino acids: CASSPPRAGTGTYEQYF. DNA for the CDR3: TGTGCCAGCAGCCCACCCCGGGCGGGGACAGGAACCTACGAGCAGTACTTC.

This chain uses TRBV4-3 with TRBJ2-5, with 9 bases fitting TRBD1. The CDR3 contains 14 residues. Germline V gene sequence: CDR1 LGHNA, CDR2 YSLEER. The V gene end was trimmed by 4 bases and the J gene end by 6 bases; junction bases not matched to a gene: 6. CDR3 amino acids: CASSPGQGYQTQYF. The DNA for the CDR3 is TGCGCCAGCAGCCCCGGACAGGGGTATCAGACCCAGTACTTC.

This clonotype was observed at least ten times. This sequence joins TRBV7-9 and TRBJ2-1; a weak D match, TRBD1 (6 bases). CDR3 length: 13 residues. The germline gives CDR1 SEHNR, CDR2 FQNEAQ (reference sequence). The V and J ends lost 5 bases and 12 bases respectively, with 17 bases between them. CDR3 region: CASSPGEGTAQFF. For the CDR3, the DNA is TGTGCCAGCAGCCCAGGGGAAGGGACCGCGCAGTTCTTC.

This clonotype has ten or more counts. The chain recombines TRBV7-3 with TRBJ2-1; D is ambiguous. From germline, CDR1 is SGHTA and CDR2 FQGTGA. The CDR3 covers 12 residues. The V end lost 2 bases, the J end lost 5 bases, and 4 bases lay between the germline ends. CDR3 protein: CASSLQDNEQFF. Here the CDR3 DNA reads TGTGCCAGCAGCTTACAAGACAATGAGCAGTTCTTC.

A few counts support this clonotype. This chain connects TRBV20-1 to TRBJ1-2; 8 bases agree with TRBD1. The CDR3 consists of 17 residues. V gave up 6 bases and J gave up 4 bases; unmatched junction bases: 19. Germline assignment: CDR1 DFQATT and CDR2 SNEGSKA (reference sequence). The DNA of the CDR3 is TGCAGTGCCACCCGGACAGGGACCACTGGGGTCGTCTATGGCTACACCTTC. Encoded protein: CSATRTGTTGVVYGYTF.

In its sample, this clonotype was seen a few times. The gene calls are TRBV28 and TRBJ1-4, with D unresolved. Trimming stripped 6 bases from V and 10 bases from J, with 15 bases between. Germline loops: CDR1 MDHEN, CDR2 SYDVKM. CDR3 length: 13 amino acids. CDR3 region: CASSPPGEGKLFF. The CDR3 DNA reads as TGTGCCAGCAGCCCCCCCGGGGAGGGAAAACTGTTTTTT.

The gene calls are TRBV10-3 and TRBJ1-2, with D perhaps TRBD1 (6 bases). This CDR3 has 13 residues. Trimming removed 6 bases at V and 4 bases at J, with 12 bases between. Germline CDR1 ENHRY, CDR2 SYGVKD. The CDR3 DNA is TGTGCCATCAGGGATACGGACAGCTATGGCTACACCTTC. Protein sequence: CAIRDTDSYGYTF.

This clonotype has just a few counts. The CDR3: CASSRELAGGNVGTDTQYF. For the CDR3, the DNA is TGTGCCAGCAGCCGGGAACTAGCGGGGGGGAATGTAGGGACAGATACGCAGTATTTT. V and J are TRBV4-2 and TRBJ2-3; 13 bases match TRBD2. The V gene's germline CDR1 is LGHNA and CDR2 YNFKEQ. The length of the CDR3 is 19 residues. The junction had 13 bases not matched to a gene; V was cut back by 4 bases and J by 3 bases.

This clonotype was seen a handful of times. The J gene is TRBJ2-4, the V gene TRBV7-2; D not resolved. The V gene lost 6 bases and the J gene lost 0 bases, with 6 bases spanning the gap. This CDR3 spans 13 amino acids. Germline loops: CDR1 SGHTA, CDR2 FQGNSA. The CDR3 sequence is CASSVLAKNIQYF. In nucleotides, the CDR3 is TGTGCCAGCAGTGTACTAGCCAAAAACATTCAGTACTTC.

This rearrangement joins TRBV6-5 to TRBJ2-7; D not resolved. This CDR3 comprises 15 residues. In germline, CDR1 is MNHEY, CDR2 SVGAGI. The ends were cut back, 6 bases at V and 4 bases at J, with 19 bases in the middle. The CDR3 DNA is TGTGCCAGCAGGCGGACGGGCCTTTTCAAGTACGAGCAGTACTTC. Protein: CASRRTGLFKYEQYF.

The CDR3 DNA is TGTGCCAGCAGCAAAATAGGAGGCTACACCTTC. As protein: CASSKIGGYTF. The J gene is TRBJ1-2, the V gene TRBV7-9; D remains ambiguous. There are 11 residues in the CDR3. CDR1 SEHNR and CDR2 FQNEAQ come from the germline V gene (reference sequence). Trimming removed 5 bases at V and 8 bases at J, with 9 bases between. The full variable domain, with the rest looked up from reference TRBV7-9 and TRBJ1-2, is DTGVSQNPRHKITKRGQNVTFRCDPISEHNRLYWYRQTLGQGPEFLTYFQNEAQLEKSRLLSDRFSAERPKGSFSTLEIQRTEQGDSAMYLCASSKIGGYTFGSGTRLTVV.

Many counts were recorded for this clonotype. This sequence joins TRBV25-1 and TRBJ1-1; unclear D gene. Germline lookup yields CDR1 MGHDK and CDR2 SYGVNS. This CDR3 contains 14 residues. The V end lost 5 bases, the J end lost 1 base, and 11 bases lay between the germline ends. CDR3 amino acids: CASSPRTGNTEAFF. CDR3 in DNA: TGTGCCAGCAGTCCTCGGACTGGGAACACTGAAGCTTTCTTT. The full variable domain, rest sourced from reference TRBV25-1 and TRBJ1-1, is EADIYQTPRYLVIGTGKKITLECSQTMGHDKMYWYQQDPGMELHLIHYSYGVNSTEKGDLSSESTVSRIRTEHFPLTLESARPSHTSQYLCASSPRTGNTEAFFGQGTRLTVV.

The table lists this clonotype with many counts. The chain carries TRBV5-1 and TRBJ2-1, with TRBD2 matching 10 bases. CDR3 length: 18 amino acids. J was trimmed by 6 bases and V by 4 bases; bases with no gene match: 16. Germline CDR1 reads SGHRS; CDR2 reads YFSETQ. CDR3 DNA: TGCGCCAGCAGCCTGAAGGCTAGCGGGGGTTACAATCCCAATGAGCAGTTCTTC. It specifies CASSLKASGGYNPNEQFF.

The gene calls are TRBV11-3 and TRBJ2-1; 12 bases match TRBD2. The germline CDR1 and CDR2 sequences are SGHNT and YENEEA. V was clipped by 1 base and J by 4 bases; unmatched bases: 5. The CDR3 totals 17 residues. Here the CDR3 reads CASSLGRTSGAYNEQFF. The CDR3 DNA follows: TGTGCCAGCAGCTTAGGTAGGACTAGCGGGGCATACAATGAGCAGTTCTTC.

This clonotype was observed at least ten times. The chain uses TRBV5-6 and TRBJ2-1; D is perhaps TRBD1 or TRBD2 (5 bases each). Germline CDR1 reads SGHDT; CDR2 reads YYEEEE. The CDR3 loop spans 12 amino acids. Trimming stripped 4 bases from V and 10 bases from J, with 12 bases between. The CDR3 DNA sequence: TGTGCCAGCAGCGAATCCGGGACCGAGCAGTTCTTC. It translates to CASSESGTEQFF.

The sample holds many counts of this clonotype. This chain joins TRBV12-3 or TRBV12-4 and TRBJ2-2, with D unresolved. The CDR3 is 15 residues long. V was clipped by 5 bases and J by 3 bases, with 13 bases between them. The CDR3 region is CASSPARDYTGELFF. The CDR3 DNA follows: TGTGCCAGCAGTCCGGCTCGAGATTACACCGGGGAGCTGTTTTTT.

The gene calls are TRBV6-2 or TRBV6-3 and TRBJ2-3; D is unclear. Germline CDR1 and CDR2: MNHEY and SVGEGT. V was cut by 2 bases and J by 2 bases, with 11 bases left in between. This CDR3 contains 15 residues. The CDR3 nucleotides are TGTGCCAGCAGTTACGCTCGGCTTCCCACAGATACGCAGTATTTT. Translated: CASSYARLPTDTQYF.

This rearrangement joins TRBV10-3 to TRBJ2-5; 10 nucleotides match TRBD2. Germline CDR1 and CDR2: ENHRY and SYGVKD. The CDR3 covers 14 residues. Germline trimming cut 8 bases from V and 2 bases from J; bases unmatched to any gene: 5. CDR3 residues: CAIGQRGGQETQYF. The CDR3 region has the DNA TGTGCCATCGGTCAGCGGGGGGGACAAGAGACCCAGTACTTC.

This clonotype was detected only a few times. This sequence joins TRBV4-3 and TRBJ2-7, with D hard to call. Per the germline V gene, CDR1 is LGHNA and CDR2 is YSLEER. Trimming removed 1 base at V and 0 bases at J, with 10 bases between. This CDR3 region has 15 residues. In DNA form, the CDR3 reads TGCGCCAGCAGCCAAGTGGCTTCAAGCTCCTACGAGCAGTACTTC. This sequence encodes CASSQVASSSYEQYF.

The rearrangement joins TRBV12-3 or TRBV12-4 to TRBJ1-1; weak D call: TRBD1 (6 bases). This CDR3 is built from 15 residues. The V end was cut by 4 bases, the J end by 0 bases, with 12 bases between. CDR3: CASSSGAGLNTEAFF. As DNA, the CDR3 is TGTGCCAGCAGTTCAGGGGCAGGGCTGAACACTGAAGCTTTCTTT.